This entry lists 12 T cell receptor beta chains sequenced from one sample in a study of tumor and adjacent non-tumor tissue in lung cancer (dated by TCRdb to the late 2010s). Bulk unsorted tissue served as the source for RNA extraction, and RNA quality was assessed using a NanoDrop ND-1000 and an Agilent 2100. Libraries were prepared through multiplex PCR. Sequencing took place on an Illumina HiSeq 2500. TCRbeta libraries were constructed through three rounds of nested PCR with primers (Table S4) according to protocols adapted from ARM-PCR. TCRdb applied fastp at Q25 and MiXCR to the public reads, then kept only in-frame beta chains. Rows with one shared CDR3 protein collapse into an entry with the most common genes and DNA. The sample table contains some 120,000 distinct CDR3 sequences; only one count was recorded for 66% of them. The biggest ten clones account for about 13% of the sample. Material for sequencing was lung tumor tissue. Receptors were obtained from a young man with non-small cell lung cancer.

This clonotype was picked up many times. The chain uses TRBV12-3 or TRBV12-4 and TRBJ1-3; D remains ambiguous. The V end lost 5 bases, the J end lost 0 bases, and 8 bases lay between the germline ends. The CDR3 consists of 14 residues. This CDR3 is CASSRLNSGNTIYF. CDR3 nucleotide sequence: TGTGCCAGCAGTCGACTGAACTCTGGAAACACCATATATTTT.

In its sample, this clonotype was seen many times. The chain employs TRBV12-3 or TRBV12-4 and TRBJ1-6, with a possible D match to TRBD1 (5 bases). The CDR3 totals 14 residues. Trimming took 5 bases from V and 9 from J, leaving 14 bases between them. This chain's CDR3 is CASSPDGGVSPLHF. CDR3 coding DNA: TGTGCCAGCAGTCCAGATGGGGGGGTTTCACCCCTCCACTTT.

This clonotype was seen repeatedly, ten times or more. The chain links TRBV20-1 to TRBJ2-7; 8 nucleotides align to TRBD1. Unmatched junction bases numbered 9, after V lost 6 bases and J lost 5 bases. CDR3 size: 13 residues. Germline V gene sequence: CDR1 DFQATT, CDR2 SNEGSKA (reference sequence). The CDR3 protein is CSATGQGYDEQYF. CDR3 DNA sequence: TGCAGTGCCACCGGACAGGGCTACGACGAGCAGTACTTC.

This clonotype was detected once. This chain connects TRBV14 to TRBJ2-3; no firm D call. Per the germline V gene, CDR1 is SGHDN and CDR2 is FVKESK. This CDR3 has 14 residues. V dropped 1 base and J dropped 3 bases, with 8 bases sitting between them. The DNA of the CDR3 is TGTGCCAGCAGCCAAGGTAGCCTGACAGATACGCAGTATTTT. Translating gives CASSQGSLTDTQYF.

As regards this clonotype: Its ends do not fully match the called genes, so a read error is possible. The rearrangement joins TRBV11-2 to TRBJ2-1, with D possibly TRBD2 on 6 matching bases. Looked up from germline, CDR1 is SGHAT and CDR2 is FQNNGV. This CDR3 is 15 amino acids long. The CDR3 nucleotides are TGTGTCAGCAGCTTTATTGCAGGAGGGTACAATGAGCAGTTCTTC. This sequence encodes CVSSFIAGGYNEQFF.

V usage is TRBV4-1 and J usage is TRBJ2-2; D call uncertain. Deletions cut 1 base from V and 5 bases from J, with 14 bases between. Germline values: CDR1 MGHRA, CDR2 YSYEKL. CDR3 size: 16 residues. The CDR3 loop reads CASSQVGDCITGELFF. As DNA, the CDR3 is TGCGCCAGCAGCCAAGTTGGAGACTGTATAACCGGGGAGCTGTTTTTT.

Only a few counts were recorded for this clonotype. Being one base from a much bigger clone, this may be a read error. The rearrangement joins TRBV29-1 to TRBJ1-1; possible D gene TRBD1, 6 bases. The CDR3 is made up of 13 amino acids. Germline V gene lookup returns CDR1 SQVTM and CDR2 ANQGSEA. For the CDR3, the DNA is TGCAGCCCTGAAGTTCTTGGGAGCCCGGGGGCTCTCTTT. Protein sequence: CSPEVLGSPGALF.

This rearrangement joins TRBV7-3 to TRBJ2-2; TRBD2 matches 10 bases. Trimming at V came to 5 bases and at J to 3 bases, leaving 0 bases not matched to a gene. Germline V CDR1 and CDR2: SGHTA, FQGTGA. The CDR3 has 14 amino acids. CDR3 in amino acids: CASSLAGDTGELFF. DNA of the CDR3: TGTGCCAGCAGCCTAGCGGGAGACACCGGGGAGCTGTTTTTT.

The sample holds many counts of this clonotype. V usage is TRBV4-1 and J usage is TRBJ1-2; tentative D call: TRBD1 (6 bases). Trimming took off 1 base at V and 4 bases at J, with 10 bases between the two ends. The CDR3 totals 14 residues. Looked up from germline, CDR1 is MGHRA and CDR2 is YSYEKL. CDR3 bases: TGCGCCAGCAGCCAAGGGGAAGGGGGCTATGGCTACACCTTC. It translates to CASSQGEGGYGYTF.

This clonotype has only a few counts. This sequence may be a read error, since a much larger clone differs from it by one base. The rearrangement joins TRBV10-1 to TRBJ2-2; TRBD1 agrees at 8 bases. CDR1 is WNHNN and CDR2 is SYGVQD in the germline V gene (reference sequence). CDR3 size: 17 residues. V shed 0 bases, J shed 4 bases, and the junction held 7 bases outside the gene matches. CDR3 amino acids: CASSESSRGRVTGELFF. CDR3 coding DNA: TGCGCCAGCAGTGAGTCGAGCAGGGGGCGAGTCACCGGGGAGCTGTTTTTT.

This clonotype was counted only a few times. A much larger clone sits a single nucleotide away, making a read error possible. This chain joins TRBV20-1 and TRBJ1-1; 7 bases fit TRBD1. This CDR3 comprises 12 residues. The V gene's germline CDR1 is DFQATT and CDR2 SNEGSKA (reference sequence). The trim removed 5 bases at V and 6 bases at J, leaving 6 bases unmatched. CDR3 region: CSADRELAEAFF. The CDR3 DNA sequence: TGCAGTGCTGACAGGGAACTGGCTGAAGCTTTCTTT.

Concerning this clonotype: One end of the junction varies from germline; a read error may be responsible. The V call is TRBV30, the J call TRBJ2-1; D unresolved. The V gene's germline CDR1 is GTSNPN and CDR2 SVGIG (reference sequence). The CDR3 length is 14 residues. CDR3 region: CAWKSGSWYNEQFF. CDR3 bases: TGTGCCTGGAAGTCCGGATCCTGGTACAATGAACAGTTCTTC.